These T cell receptor beta chains were read from a single sample in a study of blood T cell repertoires in COVID-19. Repertoires were generated with immunoSEQ multiplex PCR, while TCRdb's copy carries only in-frame clones and drops some. Here the sample spans over 110,000 clones, approximately 84% being singletons. Sequencing input: PBMCs or T cells enriched from blood (not recorded which). These TCRs come from a middle-aged man in a cohort exposed to, infected with or recovered from COVID-19 (not recorded which). Each CDR3 is given with its conserved first and last residue. The D gene is left open where the match is weak. The size of a clone is reported for some rows only, either as once, few or many, or as a class for expanded clones.

J	size	D	V	DNA	CDR3
TRBJ1-2	.	TRBD1	TRBV14	TGTGCCAGCAGCCCTCGGACAGGGCTTAACTATGGCTACACCTTC	CASSPRTGLNYGYTF
TRBJ2-5	.	TRBD2	TRBV5-1	TGCGCCAGCAGCTTGGACGGTGGGGGGGTCGAGACCCAGTACTTC	CASSLDGGGVETQYF
TRBJ2-1	.	TRBD1	TRBV6-4	TGTGCCAGCAGTGACAGGGGGCTGAACAATGAGCAGTTCTTC	CASSDRGLNNEQFF
TRBJ2-1	.	TRBD1	TRBV19	TGTGCCAGTAGTATGACAGGGAAGGGCTACAATGAGCAGTTCTTC	CASSMTGKGYNEQFF
TRBJ1-2	.	.	TRBV3-1/TRBV3-2	TGTGCCAGCAGCTCGGACAGCCCTCTTTATGGCTACACCTTC	CASSSDSPLYGYTF
TRBJ2-5	.	.	TRBV7-8	TGTGCCAGCAGCTGGGTGAGCGTCCAAGAGACCCAGTACTTC	CASSWVSVQETQYF
TRBJ2-1	.	TRBD2	TRBV2	TGTGCCAGCAGTGAATGGAGCGGGGGTGGTTACAATGAGCAGTTCTTC	CASSEWSGGGYNEQFF
TRBJ1-4	.	TRBD1	TRBV15	TGTGCCACCAGCAAGGGACAGGGGGCGACTAATGAAAAACTGTTTTTT	CATSKGQGATNEKLFF
TRBJ1-3	.	.	TRBV5-1	TGCGCCAGCAGCTTGACGGTTAGCTCTGGAAACACCATATATTTT	CASSLTVSSGNTIYF
TRBJ2-2	.	.	TRBV21-1	TGTGCCAGCAGCAAACCCCTTATACAGGGTTGGACCACCGGGGAGCTGTTTTTT	CASSKPLIQGWTTGELFF
TRBJ2-7	.	TRBD1	TRBV12-3/TRBV12-4	TGTGCCAGCAGTTTAAGGGGGCGCGAGCAGTACTTC	CASSLRGREQYF
TRBJ1-2	once	.	TRBV7-2	TGTGCCAGCAGCTTAGTTGGCACAGGGTCGATCGGTGGCTACACCTTC	CASSLVGTGSIGGYTF
TRBJ2-3	.	.	TRBV7-9	TGTGCCAGCAGCTTATCAGGGTTTGACACAGATACGCAGTATTTT	CASSLSGFDTDTQYF
TRBJ2-1	.	TRBD2	TRBV5-1	TGCGCCAGCAGCCCCCGCGAGAGCGGGGGTTACAATGAGCAGTTCTTC	CASSPRESGGYNEQFF
TRBJ2-1	once	TRBD2	TRBV24-1	TGTGCCACCAGTGATTCTACCTGGTCGAGCGGGGCCTACAATGAGCAGTTCTTC	CATSDSTWSSGAYNEQFF
TRBJ1-2	.	.	TRBV9	TGTGCCAGCAGCGTAAACAATCAAGGCTACACCTTC	CASSVNNQGYTF
TRBJ1-1	.	.	TRBV3-1/TRBV3-2	TGTGCCAGCAGCCAAGATTGGGGGGGGACTGAAGCTTTCTTT	CASSQDWGGTEAFF
TRBJ2-7	.	.	TRBV11-2	TGTGCCAGCAGCCTAAGTTTCGATGAGCAGTACTTC	CASSLSFDEQYF
TRBJ2-7	.	.	TRBV19	TGTGCCAGTAGTATAGCTACCACCTACGAGCAGTACTTC	CASSIATTYEQYF
TRBJ2-7	once	TRBD2	TRBV7-6	TGTGCCAGCAGCTTGGACACTAGCGGAACCTACGAGCAGTACTTC	CASSLDTSGTYEQYF
TRBJ2-2	.	.	TRBV27	TGTGCCAGCAGTTTCCAGTTGGCGAACACCGGGGAGCTGTTTTTT	CASSFQLANTGELFF
TRBJ2-1	.	TRBD2	TRBV2	TGTGCCAGCAGTGAGGGACTAGCGGTTGAGCAGTTCTTC	CASSEGLAVEQFF
TRBJ1-5	.	.	TRBV7-9	TGTGCCAGCAGCTTAGATTCCCTCCATCAGCCCCAGCATTTT	CASSLDSLHQPQHF
TRBJ1-1	.	.	TRBV3-1/TRBV3-2	TGTGCCAGCAGCCGGGGACACTTAATGAACACTGAAGCTTTCTTT	CASSRGHLMNTEAFF
TRBJ2-7	.	.	TRBV18	TGTGCCAGCTCACCCTCGTCCCTCTACGAGCAGTACTTC	CASSPSSLYEQYF
TRBJ2-4	.	.	TRBV7-2	TGTGCCAGCAGCTTACCGACTAGTCGGAACATTCAGTACTTC	CASSLPTSRNIQYF
TRBJ2-3	.	TRBD2	TRBV9	TGTGCCAGCAGCGTCAGGACTAGCGGGAGTGCGCAGTATTTT	CASSVRTSGSAQYF
TRBJ1-3	.	TRBD1	TRBV6-5	TGTGCCAGCCGGAGGGGGCGAGGAAACACCATATATTTT	CASRRGRGNTIYF
TRBJ2-2	many	TRBD2	TRBV7-9	TGTGCCAGCAGCTTAGTAGCGGGAGGGCCACGGGAGCTGTTTTTT	CASSLVAGGPRELFF
TRBJ2-1	.	.	TRBV9	TGTGCCAGCAGCGTAGGTGTGACTAGGAACGTCAATGAGCAGTTCTTC	CASSVGVTRNVNEQFF
TRBJ2-3	.	TRBD2	TRBV11-2	TGTGCCAGCAGCTCGGGACTAGCGGACACAGATACGCAGTATTTT	CASSSGLADTDTQYF
TRBJ1-3	.	.	TRBV5-6	TGTGCCAGCAGCCCTGCGGGTGGAAACACCATATATTTT	CASSPAGGNTIYF
TRBJ1-2	.	.	TRBV3-1/TRBV3-2	TGTGCCAGCAGGCATGAAGGACAGATCTATGGCTACACCTTC	CASRHEGQIYGYTF
TRBJ1-5	.	.	TRBV28	TGTGCCAGCACTTCAACGGAGGGGCCCGTTTCGCCCCAGCATTTT	CASTSTEGPVSPQHF
TRBJ2-3	.	TRBD2	TRBV3-1/TRBV3-2	TGTGCCAGCAGCCAAGTCGGGAGGGGGGGGCACACAGATACGCAGTATTTT	CASSQVGRGGHTDTQYF
TRBJ2-4	.	.	TRBV7-9	TGTGCCAGCAGCCCCCCCGGGGTTTATCTAGCCAAAAACATTCAGTACTTC	CASSPPGVYLAKNIQYF
TRBJ2-1	.	TRBD2	TRBV19	TGTGCCAGTACCCCGTCTAGCGGGCGGAAAAATGAGCAGTTCTTC	CASTPSSGRKNEQFF
TRBJ2-7	few	TRBD2	TRBV10-1	TGCGCCAGCAGTGAGTCCCCCGGGACTAGCGGGGGTCTCTACGAGCAGTACTTC	CASSESPGTSGGLYEQYF
TRBJ1-2	.	.	TRBV11-3	TGTGCCAGCAGCTTTGGACCGGCGGGCGGCTACACCTTC	CASSFGPAGGYTF
TRBJ1-1	.	.	TRBV12-3/TRBV12-4	TGTGCCAGCAGTTTAGGGCAAGCGGAAGCTTTCTTT	CASSLGQAEAFF
TRBJ2-7	.	TRBD1	TRBV19	TGTGCCAGTAGTCCGGGACAGGGCTTCTCCATCCAGTACTTC	CASSPGQGFSIQYF
TRBJ2-5	.	TRBD2	TRBV3-1/TRBV3-2	TGTGCCAGCAGCCAACAACTAGCGGGAGGAGAGACCCAGTACTTC	CASSQQLAGGETQYF
TRBJ2-1	.	TRBD2	TRBV6-4	TGTGCCAGCAGTGACTTAGCGGGTACCTACAATGAGCAGTTCTTC	CASSDLAGTYNEQFF
TRBJ2-7	once	.	TRBV5-1	TGCGCCAGCAGCTTGGGGGCTGCTTTTGAGCAGTACTTC	CASSLGAAFEQYF